This passage covers 7 T cell receptor beta chains from one sample sequenced in a study of cytomegalovirus exposure and HLA in healthy donors. The study ran its PCR with 60 Vbeta and 13 Jbeta primers. Sequencing was performed with immunoSEQ multiplex PCR; in TCRdb, only in-frame clones are kept and a portion is missing. Found here are roughly 98,000 clones, more than 70% of them singletons; the top ten hold roughly 7.1%. Specimen: PBMCs. All receptors come from a female donor in good health and CMV-seronegative.

The V and J genes are TRBV5-6 and TRBJ2-7; 12 bases line up with TRBD1. Trimming at V came to 3 bases and at J to 3 bases, leaving 7 bases not matched to a gene. CDR1 and CDR2 (germline): SGHDT, YYEEEE. The CDR3 is 16 amino acids. CDR3 DNA: TGTGCCAGCAGCTCAGCCGGGACAGGGGGCATCTACGAGCAGTACTTC. It encodes CASSSAGTGGIYEQYF.

The J gene is TRBJ2-1, the V gene TRBV7-2; D unclear. Germline assignment: CDR1 SGHTA and CDR2 FQGNSA. V lost 8 bases, J lost 4 bases, and 12 bases lay in between. The CDR3 extends over 13 amino acids. CDR3 in amino acids: CASHFGPYNEQFF. The DNA for the CDR3 is TGTGCCAGCCACTTTGGGCCTTACAATGAGCAGTTCTTC. The variable domain in full, completed from reference TRBV7-2 and TRBJ2-1, reads GAGVSQSPSNKVTEKGKDVELRCDPISGHTALYWYRQSLGQGLEFLIYFQGNSAPDKSGLPSDRFSAERTGGSVSTLTIQRTQQEDSAVYLCASHFGPYNEQFFGPGTRLTVL.

The chain carries TRBV30 and TRBJ1-5; D is ambiguous. Trimming shortened V by 0 bases and J by 7 bases, and 13 bases separated the two germline ends. CDR3 length equals 14 residues. Per germline, CDR1 GTSNPN and CDR2 SVGIG (reference sequence). The CDR3 bases are TGTGCCTGGAGTGTAACTCAGGTCGACCAGCCCCAGCATTTT. Its translation is CAWSVTQVDQPQHF.

The J gene is TRBJ2-7, the V gene TRBV6-1, with 7 nucleotides matching TRBD1. CDR3 length equals 13 residues. With V trimmed by 1 base and J by 6 bases, 3 bases remained unmatched. Germline assignment: CDR1 MNHNS and CDR2 SASEGT. CDR3 sequence: CASSEEPGGEQYF. DNA for the CDR3: TGTGCCAGCAGTGAAGAACCAGGGGGCGAGCAGTACTTC.

This clone was recorded only once. This chain links TRBV29-1 with TRBJ2-3; a possible D gene is TRBD1 (6 bases). The CDR3 has 13 residues. V was clipped by 2 bases and J by 2 bases, with 8 bases between them. Looked up from germline, CDR1 is SQVTM and CDR2 is ANQGSEA. In DNA form, the CDR3 reads TGCAGCGTTGAACAGGGGTCCACAGATACGCAGTATTTT. This sequence encodes CSVEQGSTDTQYF.

The V and J genes are TRBV2 and TRBJ1-5; D possibly corresponds to TRBD1 (5 bases). V dropped 7 bases and J dropped 4 bases, with 17 bases sitting between them. CDR1 SNHLY and CDR2 FYNNEI come from the germline V gene. This CDR3 comprises 15 residues. As DNA, the CDR3 is TGTGCCAGCAAGTTTCAGGGCGAGAAGAATCAGCCCCAGCATTTT. It is translated as CASKFQGEKNQPQHF.

The V gene is TRBV5-1, the J gene TRBJ2-2, with 8 positions matching TRBD2. The CDR3 has 16 amino acids. With 4 bases clipped from V and 4 bases from J, the junction kept 9 bases outside the gene matches. CDR1 and CDR2 from the germline V gene are SGHRS and YFSETQ. This chain's CDR3 is CASSHDQRGLTGELFF. DNA of the CDR3: TGCGCCAGCAGCCACGATCAGCGGGGGCTCACCGGGGAGCTGTTTTTT.